The 32 T cell receptor beta chains below were found in one sample sequenced in a study of follicular helper T cells after annual influenza vaccination. Time point indicated: 2014-2015 season, pre-vaccination. Produced via immunoSEQ multiplex PCR; TCRdb's table is partial and in-frame only. Of approximately 11,000 clones in the sample, 81% were seen once. This material consisted of CXCR5- memory CD4+ T cells sorted from blood, taken on the day of influenza vaccination. These receptors all stem from an adult who received the influenza vaccine.

The V call is TRBV18, the J call TRBJ2-2; the D is unclear. The CDR3 length is 12 residues. Germline values: CDR1 KGHSH, CDR2 LQKENI. The V gene lost 4 bases and the J gene lost 6 bases, with 6 bases spanning the gap. The CDR3 here is CASSLRSGELFF. In DNA, the CDR3 is TGTGCCAGCTCACTCCGGTCCGGGGAGCTGTTTTTT.

This clone was counted once. The junction differs from germline at one of its ends, possibly a read error. V gene TRBV5-1 combines with J gene TRBJ2-1; D remains ambiguous. The CDR3 is made up of 15 amino acids. Per germline, CDR1 SGHRS and CDR2 YFSETQ. The CDR3 bases are TGCGCCAGCACCTTGGATGGGCTCGGGTACAATGAGCAGTTCTTC. Translated, it gives CASTLDGLGYNEQFF.

CDR3 sequence reads: CASQWGSTGELFF. In nucleotides, the CDR3 is TGTGCCAGCCAGTGGGGGAGCACCGGGGAGCTGTTTTTT. This chain links TRBV2 with TRBJ2-2; D may match TRBD1 or TRBD2 (5 bases each). This CDR3 spans 13 amino acids. The ends were cut back, 8 bases at V and 4 bases at J, with 11 bases in the middle. CDR1 and CDR2 (germline): SNHLY, FYNNEI. The entire variable domain, with the rest obtained from reference TRBV2 and TRBJ2-2, is as follows: EPEVTQTPSHQVTQMGQEVILRCVPISNHLYFYWYRQILGQKVEFLVSFYNNEISEKSEIFDDQFSVERPDGSNFTLKIRSTKLEDSAMYFCASQWGSTGELFFGEGSRLTVL.

The chain carries TRBV14 and TRBJ1-6; 8 bases match TRBD1. The junction had 2 bases not matched to a gene; V was cut back by 0 bases and J by 7 bases. Germline CDR1 reads SGHDN; CDR2 reads FVKESK. CDR3 length equals 15 residues. CDR3 region: CASSQEGQENSPLHF. CDR3 coding DNA: TGTGCCAGCAGCCAAGAGGGACAGGAAAATTCACCCCTCCACTTT.

The J gene is TRBJ2-2, the V gene TRBV6-1; possible D gene TRBD2, 5 bases. The germline gives CDR1 MNHNS, CDR2 SASEGT. The CDR3 consists of 15 residues. CDR3 loop: CVSTSYAGRTGELFF. In DNA, the CDR3 is TGTGTTTCGACTTCCTATGCGGGTAGGACCGGGGAGCTGTTTTTT.

This chain joins TRBV18 and TRBJ2-1, with D possibly TRBD2 on 6 matching bases. This CDR3 has 16 residues. Trimming cost V 0 bases and J 3 bases, with 12 bases left between them. Germline CDR1 KGHSH, CDR2 LQKENI. The CDR3 spells CASSPPRGGGYNEQFF. The CDR3 DNA sequence: TGTGCCAGCTCACCACCACGGGGAGGAGGCTACAATGAGCAGTTCTTC.

This chain links TRBV25-1 with TRBJ2-3; TRBD2 might be the D (5 bases). Germline V gene lookup returns CDR1 MGHDK and CDR2 SYGVNS. The V and J ends lost 3 bases and 1 base respectively, with 5 bases between them. The CDR3 is made up of 13 amino acids. The CDR3 DNA sequence: TGTGCCAGCAGTGACGGGGGCACAGATACGCAGTATTTT. This encodes CASSDGGTDTQYF. The whole variable domain, filled in from reference TRBV25-1 and TRBJ2-3, reads EADIYQTPRYLVIGTGKKITLECSQTMGHDKMYWYQQDPGMELHLIHYSYGVNSTEKGDLSSESTVSRIRTEHFPLTLESARPSHTSQYLCASSDGGTDTQYFGPGTRLTVL.

The rearrangement links TRBV10-1 to TRBJ1-5, with D unresolved. The V gene's germline CDR1 is WNHNN and CDR2 SYGVQD (reference sequence). This CDR3 contains 12 residues. V lost 0 bases to trimming and J lost 6 bases, with 3 bases between them. Here the CDR3 reads CASSESGQPQHF. In nucleotides, the CDR3 is TGCGCCAGCAGTGAGTCGGGTCAGCCCCAGCATTTT.

V and J are TRBV4-3 and TRBJ1-4; D not certain. The germline gives CDR1 LGHNA, CDR2 YSLEER. Trimming stripped 0 bases from V and 10 bases from J, with 15 bases between. This CDR3 has 15 residues. The CDR3 loop reads CASSQERRARGKLFF. The DNA of the CDR3 is TGCGCCAGCAGCCAAGAACGGCGGGCGCGGGGAAAACTGTTTTTT.

The CDR3 sequence: CASRKPGPHQPQHF. For the CDR3, the DNA is TGTGCCAGCAGAAAACCGGGACCCCATCAGCCCCAGCATTTT. The chain uses TRBV28 and TRBJ1-5, with D possibly matching TRBD1 (5 bases). The germline gives CDR1 MDHEN, CDR2 SYDVKM. V lost 6 bases and J lost 5, with 14 bases in between. This CDR3 is 14 amino acids long.

The V and J genes are TRBV19 and TRBJ1-4; D is unclear. Trimming removed 5 bases at V and 0 bases at J, with 10 bases between. Germline lookup yields CDR1 LNHDA and CDR2 SQIVND (reference sequence). This CDR3 has 15 residues. In nucleotides, the CDR3 is TGTGCCAGTAGTCCCCGGAGGGCAACTAATGAAAAACTGTTTTTT. Its translation: CASSPRRATNEKLFF.

CDR3 sequence: CASRITGGYEQYF. DNA for the CDR3: TGTGCCAGCAGAATTACAGGGGGCTACGAGCAGTACTTC. This chain links TRBV6-5 with TRBJ2-7; TRBD1 matches at 8 bases. V lost 6 bases and J lost 3; bases outside the gene matches: 4. The CDR3 is 13 amino acids. Germline V gives CDR1 MNHEY, CDR2 SVGAGI.

CDR3 DNA: TGTGCCAGCAGAACGGGACCCGCGAGCACCGGGGAGCTGTTTTTT. This sequence encodes CASRTGPASTGELFF. This chain links TRBV6-5 with TRBJ2-2, with D perhaps assigned TRBD1 or TRBD2 (5 bases each). The CDR3 sequence is 15 residues long. CDR1 is MNHEY and CDR2 is SVGAGI in the germline V gene. Trimming pared 6 bases from V and 4 bases from J, leaving 15 bases between.

The rearrangement joins TRBV4-3 to TRBJ1-1, with D perhaps matching TRBD1 (6 bases). The length of the CDR3 is 13 residues. V lost 5 bases, J lost 1 base, and 8 bases lay in between. Germline V CDR1 and CDR2: LGHNA, YSLEER. CDR3 residues: CASSKDRNTEAFF. The CDR3 region has the DNA TGCGCCAGCAGCAAGGACAGGAACACTGAAGCTTTCTTT.

The genes are TRBV29-1 and TRBJ2-5; possible D gene TRBD1, 6 bases. CDR1 SQVTM and CDR2 ANQGSEA come from the germline V gene. The CDR3 length is 13 residues. Trimming removed 3 bases from V and 6 bases from J, with 14 bases in between. In DNA, the CDR3 is TGCAGCGTTGATTTGGGGGCATGGAAGACCCAGTACTTC. Its protein is CSVDLGAWKTQYF.

The chain recombines TRBV7-3 with TRBJ2-3; 9 bases align to TRBD2. The CDR3 loop spans 17 amino acids. J gave up 12 bases and V 5 bases, and 21 bases lay outside the gene matches. CDR1 and CDR2 (germline): SGHTA, FQGTGA. The CDR3 DNA sequence: TGTGCCAGCAGCCCTTCTAGCCAGCGGGGGGTTGTGTTAAGCCAGTATTTT. This translates into CASSPSSQRGVVLSQYF.

The chain carries TRBV9 and TRBJ2-1; D possibly matches TRBD1 or TRBD2 (5 bases each). V lost 3 bases to trimming and J lost 2 bases, with 9 bases between them. In germline, CDR1 is SGDLS, CDR2 YYNGEE. The CDR3 runs to 14 residues. This CDR3 reads CASSEGRAYNEQFF. The CDR3 DNA follows: TGTGCCAGCAGCGAGGGACGGGCCTACAATGAGCAGTTCTTC. Drawing the rest from reference TRBV9 and TRBJ2-1, the complete variable domain is DSGVTQTPKHLITATGQRVTLRCSPRSGDLSVYWYQQSLDQGLQFLIQYYNGEERAKGNILERFSAQQFPDLHSELNLSSLELGDSALYFCASSEGRAYNEQFFGPGTRLTVL.

The chain uses TRBV28 and TRBJ2-5; D is unclear. The CDR3 extends over 12 amino acids. V was shortened by 3 bases and J by 1 base, with 3 bases between the two germline ends. The germline gives CDR1 MDHEN, CDR2 SYDVKM. CDR3 loop: CASSFPQETQYF. CDR3 nucleotides: TGTGCCAGCAGTTTCCCCCAAGAGACCCAGTACTTC.

The J gene is TRBJ1-4, the V gene TRBV28; no clear D gene. CDR1 MDHEN and CDR2 SYDVKM come from the germline V gene. The CDR3 totals 13 residues. The CDR3 nucleotides read TGTGGTACACGGGAAGCAACTAATGAAAAACTGTTTTTT. Translated: CGTREATNEKLFF.

This clone appeared a single time. This sequence joins TRBV18 and TRBJ2-3; 10 bases match TRBD2. CDR3 length: 17 residues. Trimming cost V 1 base and J 5 bases; bases outside gene matches: 9. Germline V gives CDR1 KGHSH, CDR2 LQKENI. The CDR3 DNA reads as TGTGCCAGCTCACCACAGAGCGGGGGGGCCTCAGGAGATACGCAGTATTTT. Translation gives CASSPQSGGASGDTQYF.

This clone was recorded a few times. The genes are TRBV28 and TRBJ1-2; 9 positions agree with TRBD1. The CDR3 contains 14 residues. Trimming took 5 bases from V and 5 from J; bases not matched to a gene: 6. The germline V gene encodes CDR1 MDHEN and CDR2 SYDVKM. This CDR3 is CASSVQGAGYGYTF. The CDR3 DNA reads as TGTGCCAGCAGTGTACAGGGGGCAGGGTATGGCTACACCTTC.

This clone occurred a few times. The CDR3, as DNA: TGTGCCAGTAGCCCGGGACTAGCGCCCAGCACAGATACGCAGTATTTT. Residues: CASSPGLAPSTDTQYF. This chain joins TRBV19 and TRBJ2-3, with 10 bases fitting TRBD2. This CDR3 has 16 residues. Germline V lookup: CDR1 LNHDA, CDR2 SQIVND (reference sequence). Losses at the gene ends were 6 bases for V and 0 bases for J; bases not matched to a gene: 6.

The chain joins TRBV5-1 to TRBJ2-7, with a possible D match to TRBD2 (5 bases). Germline-derived CDR1 and CDR2 are SGHRS and YFSETQ. This CDR3 spans 15 amino acids. Deletions cut 0 bases from V and 5 bases from J, with 15 bases between. The CDR3 DNA reads as TGCGCCAGCAGCTTGGGAGGGCCCCGAGCGGACGAGCAGTACTTC. Translation gives CASSLGGPRADEQYF.

The chain uses TRBV30 and TRBJ1-2; D is uncertain. Germline loops: CDR1 GTSNPN, CDR2 SVGIG (reference sequence). This CDR3 comprises 14 residues. Deletions cut 0 bases from V and 8 bases from J, with 16 bases between. The CDR3 nucleotides read TGTGCCTGGAGTGTACGCGGGGTTTTGGAAGGCTACACCTTC. Protein sequence: CAWSVRGVLEGYTF.

In this sample, this clone turned up once. The V gene is TRBV11-2, the J gene TRBJ2-3, with no clear D. The CDR3 loop spans 14 amino acids. The V gene lost 1 base and the J gene lost 6 bases, with 11 bases spanning the gap. Germline loops: CDR1 SGHAT, CDR2 FQNNGV. As DNA, the CDR3 is TGTGCCAGCAGCTTAGGGCAGCCAACGGATACGCAGTATTTT. This translates into CASSLGQPTDTQYF.

The chain couples TRBV19 to TRBJ1-1, with TRBD1 matching over 7 bases. Per germline, CDR1 LNHDA and CDR2 SQIVND (reference sequence). The CDR3 contains 16 residues. V was clipped by 1 base and J by 2 bases; unmatched bases: 7. The CDR3 is CASSIGPGQRNTEAFF. The CDR3 DNA sequence: TGTGCCAGTAGTATAGGGCCGGGACAGAGAAACACTGAAGCTTTCTTT.

The chain carries TRBV5-1 and TRBJ2-5, with 10 bases lining up with TRBD1. Per germline, CDR1 SGHRS and CDR2 YFSETQ. Trimming at V came to 1 base and at J to 5 bases, leaving 20 bases not matched to a gene. The CDR3 is 20 residues long. The DNA for the CDR3 is TGCGCCAGCAGCTTGTTTTTTCTTGGGATAACCGGGACAGGGGAGGAGACCCAGTACTTC. It encodes CASSLFFLGITGTGEETQYF.

This rearrangement joins TRBV11-2 to TRBJ2-7; D is perhaps TRBD1 (5 bases). The V gene's germline CDR1 is SGHAT and CDR2 FQNNGV. The V end was cut by 2 bases, the J end by 2 bases, with 10 bases between. The CDR3 spans 14 residues. The CDR3 nucleotides read TGTGCCAGCAGCTTAAGCCAGGGCCCCTACGAGCAGTACTTC. Translation: CASSLSQGPYEQYF.

The V and J genes are TRBV28 and TRBJ2-2; 16 bases map to TRBD2. The germline CDR1 and CDR2 sequences are MDHEN and SYDVKM. The ends lost 5 bases at V and 2 bases at J; junction bases unmatched: 2. CDR3 size: 17 residues. CDR3 coding DNA: TGTGCCAGCAGTGGGACTAGCGGGAGGGCCAACACCGGGGAGCTGTTTTTT. As protein: CASSGTSGRANTGELFF.

CDR3 DNA: TGTGCCAGCAGCCGTGCGGCGGGGGTGGATGAGCAGTTCTTC. It is translated as CASSRAAGVDEQFF. The rearrangement joins TRBV7-2 to TRBJ2-1; 7 nucleotides line up with TRBD2. CDR1 is SGHTA, CDR2 FQGNSA, per germline. This CDR3 is built from 14 residues. The V segment lost 5 bases and the J segment 8 bases; nucleotides outside the gene matches: 9. Full variable domain (missing parts from reference TRBV7-2 and TRBJ2-1): GAGVSQSPSNKVTEKGKDVELRCDPISGHTALYWYRQSLGQGLEFLIYFQGNSAPDKSGLPSDRFSAERTGGSVSTLTIQRTQQEDSAVYLCASSRAAGVDEQFFGPGTRLTVL.

V is TRBV6-1 and J is TRBJ1-2, with D unresolved. Germline loops: CDR1 MNHNS, CDR2 SASEGT. The germline V and J ends were trimmed by 5 bases and 4 bases, with 8 bases remaining between them. The CDR3 is made up of 12 amino acids. The CDR3 coding sequence is TGTGCCAGCAGTCCTCAGAGCTATGGCTACACCTTC. Translation: CASSPQSYGYTF.

The chain couples TRBV28 to TRBJ1-6; 8 bases line up with TRBD1. CDR3 length: 14 residues. V shed 7 bases and J 3 bases; nucleotides not matched to a gene: 2. Germline V lookup: CDR1 MDHEN, CDR2 SYDVKM. The CDR3, as DNA: TGTGCCAGCACTGGACAGGGCTATAATTCACCCCTCCACTTT. This gives the protein CASTGQGYNSPLHF.